These 31 T cell receptor beta chains were sequenced from one sample in a study of blood T cell repertoires in COVID-19 (dated by TCRdb to about 2020). Libraries were prepared through the immunoSEQ multiplex PCR assay. TCRdb retrieved this table from immuneACCESS and kept in-frame rearrangements only. Not all clones are present; in checked studies, unresolved V genes account for under half, and no reason is known for the remainder. The sample table records under 130,000 clones; 84% of these occur just once. About an eighth of the sample rests with the top ten. The sequenced sample consisted of peripheral blood. Source of these receptors: a human donor in a cohort sampled during active or convalescent COVID-19.

The chain links TRBV18 to TRBJ1-4; D unresolved. Germline loops: CDR1 KGHSH, CDR2 LQKENI. V was shortened by 3 bases and J by 4 bases, with 18 bases between the two germline ends. The CDR3 runs 17 residues. CDR3 sequence: CASSPTRSPGYNEKLFF. CDR3 in DNA: TGTGCCAGCTCACCGACACGTTCGCCGGGGTATAATGAAAAACTGTTTTTT.

As DNA, the CDR3 is TGTGCCAGCAGCGTAGGCCCCGGGAGCAATCAGCCCCAGCATTTT. It encodes CASSVGPGSNQPQHF. This chain links TRBV9 with TRBJ1-5, with no clear D. The V end was cut by 0 bases, the J end by 1 base, with 8 bases between. This CDR3 is built from 15 residues. Germline V gives CDR1 SGDLS, CDR2 YYNGEE. Drawing the rest from reference TRBV9 and TRBJ1-5, the complete variable domain is DSGVTQTPKHLITATGQRVTLRCSPRSGDLSVYWYQQSLDQGLQFLIQYYNGEERAKGNILERFSAQQFPDLHSELNLSSLELGDSALYFCASSVGPGSNQPQHFGDGTRLSIL.

The rearrangement uses TRBV3-1 (or the pseudogene TRBV3-2) and TRBJ1-3, with D hard to call. Trimming took 1 base from V and 5 from J, leaving 9 bases between them. Germline V gives CDR1 LGHDT, CDR2 YNNKEL (reference sequence). CDR3 length equals 14 residues. The CDR3 DNA sequence: TGTGCCAGCAGCCAAGGGTCCGGGAGAAACACCATATATTTT. Translated, it gives CASSQGSGRNTIYF.

The chain carries TRBV10-3 and TRBJ2-5; 7 bases are shared with TRBD1. The CDR3 sequence is 17 residues long. Germline assignment: CDR1 ENHRY and CDR2 SYGVKD. V gave up 4 bases and J gave up 0 bases; unmatched junction bases: 11. The CDR3 bases are TGTGCCATCAGTGGCCCTCCCGGGACAGAGTACCAAGAGACCCAGTACTTC. It encodes CAISGPPGTEYQETQYF.

This clone was detected only a few times. The chain uses TRBV12-3 or TRBV12-4 and TRBJ1-3; D call uncertain. V was cut by 3 bases and J by 11 bases, with 11 bases left in between. The CDR3 covers 12 residues. This chain's CDR3 is CASSFFPVSIYF. CDR3 nucleotides: TGTGCCAGCAGTTTTTTCCCTGTTTCCATATATTTT.

The chain couples TRBV9 to TRBJ1-3; 10 bases are a match to TRBD1. The V segment lost 6 bases and the J segment 2 bases; nucleotides outside the gene matches: 5. This CDR3 contains 15 residues. Germline V gene data show CDR1 as SGDLS and CDR2 as YYNGEE. The CDR3 reads CASTVGTGAGNTIYF. CDR3 nucleotides: TGTGCCAGCACCGTCGGGACAGGGGCTGGAAACACCATATATTTT.

The V and J genes are TRBV2 and TRBJ1-3, with 8 bases identical to TRBD1. Trimming cost V 4 bases and J 3 bases; bases outside gene matches: 5. The germline V gene encodes CDR1 SNHLY and CDR2 FYNNEI. The CDR3 covers 15 residues. The CDR3 nucleotides read TGTGCCAGCAGTGCCCGGACAGGGTTTGGAAACACCATATATTTT. As protein: CASSARTGFGNTIYF.

This rearrangement joins TRBV19 to TRBJ1-5, with D possibly being TRBD1 (5 bases). Germline assignment: CDR1 LNHDA and CDR2 SQIVND (reference sequence). V lost 3 bases and J 7 bases, leaving 7 bases between the germline ends. This CDR3 spans 12 amino acids. Written as DNA, the CDR3 is TGTGCCAGTAGTATTTGGGGCCAGCCCCAGCATTTT. Translation gives CASSIWGQPQHF.

This clone has only one observation. J is TRBJ1-5 and V is TRBV19; 7 bases map to TRBD1. The CDR3 length is 14 residues. Unmatched junction bases numbered 8, after V lost 6 bases and J lost 6 bases. Germline assignment: CDR1 LNHDA and CDR2 SQIVND (reference sequence). In DNA, the CDR3 is TGTGCCAGTAGCCTACAGGGGAGAGGTCAGCCCCAGCATTTT. Its protein product is CASSLQGRGQPQHF.

The chain employs TRBV5-1 and TRBJ2-7; possible D gene TRBD1, 6 bases. The CDR3 consists of 13 residues. The germline V gene encodes CDR1 SGHRS and CDR2 YFSETQ. The CDR3 nucleotides are TGCGCATCCTCCCAGGGGTCTTTTCTCGAGCAGTACTTC. This translates into CASSQGSFLEQYF.

The sample holds one count of this clone. This chain uses TRBV27 with TRBJ2-2; the D gene is possibly TRBD1 (6 bases). Looked up from germline, CDR1 is MNHEY and CDR2 is SMNVEV (reference sequence). Trimming took off 1 base at V and 6 bases at J, with 9 bases between the two ends. The CDR3 contains 14 residues. This CDR3 is CASSLLGGSGELFF. CDR3 DNA: TGTGCCAGCAGTTTATTAGGGGGTTCCGGGGAGCTGTTTTTT.

V gene TRBV24-1 combines with J gene TRBJ2-3; D uncertain. From germline, CDR1 is KGHDR and CDR2 SFDVKD. Between the trimmed V and J ends, which lost 1 base and 9 bases, there was a span of 4 bases. This CDR3 is 11 amino acids long. The CDR3 reads CATSDFQTQYF. The CDR3 DNA follows: TGTGCCACCAGTGATTTCCAGACGCAGTATTTT.

The genes are TRBV4-2 and TRBJ2-5; a weak D match, TRBD1 (5 bases). This CDR3 has 16 residues. V was cut by 5 bases and J by 0 bases, with 16 bases left in between. Germline CDR1 and CDR2: LGHNA and YNFKEQ. The CDR3 nucleotides read TGTGCCAGCAGCGCGAGTGGGGCCAGGGACCAAGAGACCCAGTACTTC. Translated, it gives CASSASGARDQETQYF.

This sequence joins TRBV5-1 and TRBJ1-4, with TRBD1 identical over 7 bases. Germline loops: CDR1 SGHRS, CDR2 YFSETQ. This CDR3 region has 16 residues. V shed 0 bases, J shed 3 bases, and the junction held 5 bases outside the gene matches. DNA of the CDR3: TGCGCCAGCAGCTTGGCCCCAGGGGGTCCTAATGAAAAACTGTTTTTT. It specifies CASSLAPGGPNEKLFF.

This clone was recorded once. J is TRBJ2-7 and V is TRBV14, with TRBD1 as a possible D gene (6 bases). CDR3 length equals 14 residues. Trimming removed 1 base from V and 2 bases from J, with 9 bases in between. Germline lookup yields CDR1 SGHDN and CDR2 FVKESK. The chain's CDR3 is CASSQGTATYEQYF. The DNA for the CDR3 is TGTGCCAGCAGCCAAGGGACAGCAACCTACGAGCAGTACTTC.

The chain is built from TRBV9 and TRBJ1-3; D might be TRBD1 (5 bases). The ends were cut back, 4 bases at V and 3 bases at J, with 17 bases in the middle. Germline-derived CDR1 and CDR2 are SGDLS and YYNGEE. The CDR3 runs to 16 residues. CDR3 sequence reads: CASSPTQGGGGNTIYF. CDR3 DNA: TGTGCCAGCAGCCCAACGCAGGGAGGTGGTGGAAACACCATATATTTT.

This clone was found once. The V and J genes are TRBV9 and TRBJ2-4, with D perhaps matching TRBD1 (6 bases). In germline, CDR1 is SGDLS, CDR2 YYNGEE. The CDR3 is 13 residues long. V lost 3 bases, J lost 8 bases, and 12 bases lay in between. In DNA, the CDR3 is TGTGCCAGCAGCGCACAGGGATTGGACATTCAGTACTTC. Its protein is CASSAQGLDIQYF.

The genes are TRBV11-3 and TRBJ2-7; 9 nucleotides align to TRBD1. V shed 3 bases, J shed 9 bases, and the junction held 12 bases outside the gene matches. The CDR3 spans 15 residues. In germline, CDR1 is SGHNT, CDR2 YENEEA. The DNA of the CDR3 is TGTGCCAGCAGCTTGCGAACAGGACAGGGGACGGTGCAGTACTTC. Its protein is CASSLRTGQGTVQYF.

CDR3 nucleotides: TGTGCCAGCAGCCCCGTTAGCGGGGGTAGCAATGAGCAGTTCTTC. It is translated as CASSPVSGGSNEQFF. This chain joins TRBV11-2 and TRBJ2-1; TRBD2 matches at 9 bases. Trimming cost V 5 bases and J 6 bases; bases outside gene matches: 8. The germline CDR1 and CDR2 sequences are SGHAT and FQNNGV. The CDR3 runs 15 residues.

The V gene is TRBV2, the J gene TRBJ2-7; TRBD1 aligns across 7 bases. There are 16 residues in the CDR3. V lost 2 bases to trimming and J lost 4 bases; unmatched junction nucleotides: 11. Germline V CDR1 and CDR2: SNHLY, FYNNEI. CDR3 DNA sequence: TGTGCCAGCAGTGAAACTACGACAGGGAACCCATACGAGCAGTACTTC. Translation gives CASSETTTGNPYEQYF.

This clone appeared a few times. The chain joins TRBV7-2 to TRBJ2-7; D ambiguous. V lost 6 bases, J lost 3 bases, and 12 bases lay in between. The CDR3 loop spans 13 amino acids. Looked up from germline, CDR1 is SGHTA and CDR2 is FQGNSA. The CDR3 DNA sequence: TGTGCCAGCAGTAACAGACATTTCTACGAGCAGTACTTC. Translating gives CASSNRHFYEQYF.

The rearrangement links TRBV7-6 to TRBJ2-7; 13 bases are a match to TRBD2. The length of the CDR3 is 18 residues. Germline lookup yields CDR1 SGHVS and CDR2 FNYEAQ. V lost 2 bases and J lost 7; bases outside the gene matches: 14. CDR3 sequence: CASSLKLAGGYEFREQYF. In DNA form, the CDR3 reads TGTGCCAGCAGCTTAAAACTAGCGGGGGGGTATGAATTTCGGGAGCAGTACTTC.

This clone was counted only a few times. The junction does not match germline at one end; this may be a read error. V usage is TRBV28 and J usage is TRBJ1-5, with unresolved D. This CDR3 region has 13 residues. CDR1 and CDR2 (germline): MDHEN, SYDVKM. In DNA, the CDR3 is TGTGCCAGCAGTTTTCGGAGCAGTCAGCCCCAGCATTTT. Translating gives CASSFRSSQPQHF. The entire variable domain, with the rest obtained from reference TRBV28 and TRBJ1-5, is as follows: DVKVTQSSRYLVKRTGEKVFLECVQDMDHENMFWYRQDPGLGLRLIYFSYDVKMKEKGDIPEGYSVSREKKERFSLILESASTNQTSMYLCASSFRSSQPQHFGDGTRLSIL.

The chain couples TRBV12-5 to TRBJ1-1; possible D gene TRBD1, 5 bases. The CDR3 has 14 amino acids. Looked up from germline, CDR1 is LGHNT and CDR2 is FRNRAP. Deletions cut 2 bases from V and 5 bases from J, with 12 bases between. CDR3: CASGLSQGYTEAFF. The CDR3 DNA sequence: TGTGCTAGTGGTTTGTCCCAGGGTTATACTGAAGCTTTCTTT.

This chain joins TRBV11-2 and TRBJ2-3; the D gene is possibly TRBD2 (6 bases). Germline CDR1 and CDR2: SGHAT and FQNNGV. The CDR3 runs to 13 residues. V gave up 4 bases and J gave up 7 bases, with 12 bases separating them. CDR3 protein: CASSSAGGNTQYF. As DNA, the CDR3 is TGTGCCAGCAGCTCCGCCGGGGGTAATACGCAGTATTTT.

V and J are TRBV13 and TRBJ1-1; TRBD1 is a possible D gene (5 bases). From germline, CDR1 is PRHDT and CDR2 FYEKMQ (reference sequence). The CDR3 extends over 12 amino acids. Trimming removed 8 bases from V and 4 bases from J, with 11 bases in between. The CDR3 nucleotides are TGTGCCAGCGACAGACAGAGCACTGAAGCTTTCTTT. Its protein product is CASDRQSTEAFF.

V gene TRBV5-4 combines with J gene TRBJ1-5; D might be TRBD1 (5 bases). V was shortened by 0 bases and J by 5 bases, with 24 bases between the two germline ends. Per the germline V gene, CDR1 is SGHNT and CDR2 is YYREEE (reference sequence). The CDR3 is 19 residues long. The CDR3: CASSLERASGSPGDQPQHF. Here the CDR3 DNA reads TGTGCCAGCAGCTTGGAACGCGCCTCGGGGAGCCCGGGGGATCAGCCCCAGCATTTT.

The CDR3 sequence is CASSLSRGMGGYTF. In nucleotides, the CDR3 is TGTGCCAGCAGCTTGAGCCGGGGGATGGGTGGCTACACCTTC. J is TRBJ1-2 and V is TRBV5-8; TRBD1 might be the D (5 bases). V dropped 1 base and J dropped 7 bases, with 14 bases sitting between them. CDR1 and CDR2 from the germline V gene are SGHTS and YDEGEE. The CDR3 contains 14 residues.

This clone was observed a handful of times. The V call is TRBV6-2 or TRBV6-3, the J call TRBJ2-7; D gene uncertain. In germline, CDR1 is MNHEY, CDR2 SVGEGT. CDR3 length: 13 residues. With 7 bases removed from V and 1 base from J, the gap between germline ends came to 11 bases. This chain's CDR3 is CASNPPRSYEQYF. CDR3 nucleotide sequence: TGTGCCAGCAACCCACCACGGTCCTACGAGCAGTACTTC.

The chain has TRBV6-5 and TRBJ1-1; 7 nucleotides agree with TRBD1. V was clipped by 9 bases and J by 0 bases; unmatched bases: 4. Germline assignment: CDR1 MNHEY and CDR2 SVGAGI. The CDR3 covers 13 residues. CDR3 region: CASNRGLNTEAFF. CDR3 nucleotides: TGTGCCAGTAACAGGGGATTGAACACTGAAGCTTTCTTT.

About this clone itself: Other DNA sequences in this sample translate to the same CDR3. The chain combines TRBV27 with TRBJ2-7; TRBD1 agrees at 8 bases. The CDR3 extends over 13 amino acids. CDR1 and CDR2 (germline): MNHEY, SMNVEV (reference sequence). V was clipped by 6 bases and J by 1 base; unmatched bases: 2. CDR3 loop: CASSRQGSYEQYF. The CDR3, as DNA: TGTGCCAGCAGCCGACAGGGGTCCTACGAGCAGTACTTC.